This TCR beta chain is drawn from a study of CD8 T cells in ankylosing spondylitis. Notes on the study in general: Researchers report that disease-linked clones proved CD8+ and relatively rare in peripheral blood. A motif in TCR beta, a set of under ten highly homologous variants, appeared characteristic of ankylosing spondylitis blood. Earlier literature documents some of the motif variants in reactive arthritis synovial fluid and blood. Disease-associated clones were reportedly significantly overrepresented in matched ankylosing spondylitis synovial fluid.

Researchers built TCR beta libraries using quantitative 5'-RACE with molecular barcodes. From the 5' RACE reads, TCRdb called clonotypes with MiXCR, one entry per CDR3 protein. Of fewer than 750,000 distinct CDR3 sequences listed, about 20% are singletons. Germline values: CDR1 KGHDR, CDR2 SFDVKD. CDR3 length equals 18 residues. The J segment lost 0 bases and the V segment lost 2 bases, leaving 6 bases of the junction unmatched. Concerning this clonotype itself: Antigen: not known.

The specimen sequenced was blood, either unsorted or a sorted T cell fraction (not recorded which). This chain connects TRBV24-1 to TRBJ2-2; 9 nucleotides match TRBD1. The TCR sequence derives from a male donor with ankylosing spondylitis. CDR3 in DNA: TGTGCCACCAGTGATTCGGGGGGACAGGGAGCGAACACCGGGGAGCTGTTTTTT. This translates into CATSDSGGQGANTGELFF.